These T cell receptor beta chains were read from a single sample in a study of cytomegalovirus exposure and HLA in healthy donors. Using immunoSEQ multiplex PCR, the repertoire was profiled, and TCRdb retains in-frame clones only, with some absent. The sample shows about 100,000 clones, nearly 65% of them seen only once. The sample comprised PBMCs. The receptors were gathered from a human donor in good health. The CDR3 runs from the conserved cysteine through the conserved F or W. The D gene is left open where the match is weak. Only part of the rows carry a size: once, few, many, or a class if the clone is expanded.

V gene: TRBV27; clone size: few; D gene: .; J gene: TRBJ2-7; CDR3 protein: CASSEYATGEEQYF; CDR3 DNA: TGTGCCAGCAGTGAGTATGCGACAGGTGAAGAGCAGTACTTC
V gene: TRBV7-2; clone size: .; D gene: TRBD2; J gene: TRBJ2-1; CDR3 protein: CASSSWLAEPLNEQFF; CDR3 DNA: TGTGCCAGCAGCTCATGGCTAGCGGAACCCCTTAATGAGCAGTTCTTC
V gene: TRBV11-2; clone size: .; D gene: .; J gene: TRBJ2-7; CDR3 protein: CASSLGGLDEQYF; CDR3 DNA: TGTGCCAGCAGCTTAGGGGGACTTGACGAGCAGTACTTC
V gene: TRBV2; clone size: .; D gene: TRBD1; J gene: TRBJ2-5; CDR3 protein: CASRGPGQGYETQYF; CDR3 DNA: TGTGCCAGCAGAGGTCCGGGACAGGGGTACGAGACCCAGTACTTC
V gene: TRBV14; clone size: .; D gene: TRBD2; J gene: TRBJ2-3; CDR3 protein: CASSPRTSGRWGTDTQYF; CDR3 DNA: TGTGCCAGCAGCCCAAGGACTAGCGGGAGATGGGGCACAGATACGCAGTATTTT
V gene: TRBV2; clone size: .; D gene: .; J gene: TRBJ2-3; CDR3 protein: CASSGKRTSTDTQYF; CDR3 DNA: TGTGCCAGCAGTGGGAAGCGGACTAGCACAGATACGCAGTATTTT
V gene: TRBV6-1; clone size: few; D gene: .; J gene: TRBJ2-7; CDR3 protein: CASSLGGLSYEQYF; CDR3 DNA: TGTGCCAGCAGTTTGGGCGGGTTGTCCTACGAGCAGTACTTC
V gene: TRBV5-1; clone size: .; D gene: TRBD2; J gene: TRBJ2-5; CDR3 protein: CASSLFSREGETQYF; CDR3 DNA: TGCGCCAGCAGCTTGTTTTCGCGGGAGGGGGAGACCCAGTACTTC
V gene: TRBV30; clone size: once; D gene: .; J gene: TRBJ1-6; CDR3 protein: CAWSIFPRGVGSPLHF; CDR3 DNA: TGTGCCTGGAGTATTTTCCCCAGGGGAGTGGGGTCACCCCTCCACTTT
V gene: TRBV7-9; clone size: few; D gene: .; J gene: TRBJ1-1; CDR3 protein: CASSSGLFTEAFF; CDR3 DNA: TGTGCCAGCAGCTCGGGACTTTTCACTGAAGCTTTCTTT
V gene: TRBV18; clone size: .; D gene: TRBD1; J gene: TRBJ2-7; CDR3 protein: CASSRGTATYEQYF; CDR3 DNA: TGTGCCAGCTCACGAGGGACAGCTACCTACGAGCAGTACTTC
V gene: TRBV30; clone size: .; D gene: .; J gene: TRBJ1-2; CDR3 protein: CAWSVVRGLYGYTF; CDR3 DNA: TGTGCCTGGAGTGTCGTAAGGGGCCTCTATGGCTACACCTTC